Reported below is one T cell receptor beta chain. What it binds is not known. This entry is derived from a study of memory CD4+ T cells and cytomegalovirus serostatus. The sort gate was single viable CD3+CD4+CD8-CD45RO+ cells for memory CD4+ T cells. Study-wide points: Repertoires predicted CMV serostatus with median bootstrapped AUC of about 0.94.

The CDR3 consists of 16 residues. Unmatched junction bases numbered 13, after V lost 9 bases and J lost 2 bases. Per the germline V gene, CDR1 is SGHNT and CDR2 is YENEEA. The authors' processing: After removing out-of-frame reads, over 2 million distinct TCRbeta sequences remained. Here immunoSEQ multiplex PCR was the method, and the copy in TCRdb shows in-frame clones only, minus some. That table furnishes V, J and clone size, whereas the DNA furnished D and trimming. The data contain about 42,000 clones, 75% to 85% of them seen just once; the ten biggest clones take up around 0.99%. Sequencing input: memory CD4+ T cells from blood. The V gene is TRBV11-3, the J gene TRBJ2-7; 10 positions agree with TRBD1. The TCR sequence derives from an adult in good health and CMV-seronegative. The CDR3 coding sequence is TGTGCCAGTTTATCGGGACAGGGGCTTTTTCCCTACGAGCAGTACTTC. It codes for CASLSGQGLFPYEQYF.